This T cell receptor (beta chain) was recorded in a study of T cell changes during pregnancy in multiple sclerosis. From germline, CDR1 is SGHDT and CDR2 YYEEEE. V dropped 3 bases and J dropped 6; count of bases not matched to a gene: 8. This CDR3 region has 15 residues. Some clones are missing from TCRdb's copy, which holds only in-frame ones; the method was immunoSEQ multiplex PCR. The sample includes some 57,000 clones, 90% of them seen just once. The genes are TRBV5-6 and TRBJ2-2, with TRBD2 matching 7 bases. Sequencing used peripheral blood, obtained in the first trimester of pregnancy. This sequence was found in a female donor in good health, enrolled as a control in a pregnancy study. For the CDR3, the DNA is TGTGCCAGCAGCTACGCCCCGGGGGGAGCCGGGGAGCTGTTTTTT. It encodes CASSYAPGGAGELFF.